This T cell receptor (beta chain) was obtained from a study of T cell responses to AZD1222 COVID-19 vaccine (dated by TCRdb to the early 2020s). Regarding the complete study: TCR sequencing covered over 230 trial participants: approximately 200 given two doses of AZD1222 and around 25 given two doses of MenACWY control vaccine. Trial participants were enrolled by age into subgroups of 18-55, 56-69 and 70-plus years, and 148, 28 and 57 TCR-sequenced participants, respectively, were included in these subgroups.

Notes on this clone: There is no known antigen for this receptor. No base-level quality is on record; no much larger clone is a single base apart.

The CDR3 regions of human TCRbeta chains were analyzed by immunosequencing. On the authors' methods: Repertoire TCRs were checked for matches against a reference library of SARS-CoV-2-specific TCRs that had been generated using the MIRA antigen-specificity platform. Breadth meant the fraction of unique TCRs that were SARS-CoV-2-associated, whereas depth meant the fraction of total T cells that were SARS-CoV-2-associated. Using the MIRA data, each spike-specific TCR was assigned both to the spike region to which the TCR was reactive and to a CD4 or CD8 class. Log10-transformed breadth and depth values were compared by one-way ANOVA with Sidak's multiple comparisons tests. TCRdb's version of the immuneACCESS table is confined to in-frame rearrangements and falls short of the full clone set. An unresolved V gene accounts for under half of the shortfall where checked; the remainder is of unknown origin. V and J calls and clone size are as listed in that table; D and trimming were resolved from the DNA. The sample table shows 100,000 to 140,000 clones, and about 85% are seen once. The ten biggest clones cover 4.8% of the sample.

The research as a whole found: Vaccine-associated CD4 TCRs spanned the whole spike protein, with dominant responses in regions 160-218 and 743-854. Most participants were white British and females outnumbered males, and the authors suggested that clonal diversity may have been underestimated. Conclusions about previously exposed vaccinees are limited, since just five or six AZD1222 recipients were seropositive for SARS-CoV-2 at baseline. Reportedly, almost half of the unique spike-specific TCRs recognized epitopes lying outside the regions that are mutated in the B.1.351 and B.1.1.7 variants. Because no samples from the day 14 peak response were available, repertoires could be characterized only after the peak T cell response. After two AZD1222 doses, spike-specific TCR breadth and depth were significantly higher than at day 0 and than in MenACWY recipients. The 56-69-year group was small, and its depth increase did not reach significance, likely because of low power.

The sample's time point, from its label and the paper: about 28 days (+/-7) after the second vaccine dose. Because spike-specific TCR depth and breadth did not differ between the two schedules, AZD1222 recipients who got a second dose at roughly 4 weeks were pooled with those who got a second dose at roughly 12 weeks. Vaccinee samples came from UK trials COV001 and COV002, including a single-blind randomized controlled phase 2/3 trial of AZD1222 (ChAdOx1 nCoV-19) in healthy adults. Trial participant PBMC samples were collected at day 0 and day 28 after the second dose for TCRbeta chain sequencing. Trimming removed 8 bases from V and 1 base from J; the gene matches leave 12 bases unexplained. The cysteine opens and the phenylalanine closes a CDR3 of 17 amino acids. Here the CDR3 DNA is all that survives: 51 bases in frame from base 1. The germline V gene gives CDR1 as SGHVS and CDR2 as FQNEAQ.

The chain is encoded by TRBV7-8 joined to TRBJ2-3, with 10 junctional bases fitting TRBD2. This TCR was recovered from an adult who received the AZD1222 COVID-19 vaccine. Sequenced here: peripheral blood, sampled 28 days after the second AZD1222 dose. Here the CDR3 is given as CASWTSGSLGGTDTQYF. The DNA sequence is as follows: TGTGCCAGCTGGACTAGCGGCTCCCTGGGAGGCACAGATACGCAGTATTTT.